A selection of T cell receptor beta chains follows, all from one sample in a study of blood T cells in healthy people across ages. TCRdb independently ran MiXCR on the 5' RACE reads; one entry per CDR3 protein. Of 800,000 to 950,000 distinct CDR3 sequences in the sample, roughly 35% were seen once. The sequenced material came from blood. The receptors originated from a man between 18 and 35 years old in good health. Each CDR3 is given without its conserved first and last residue.

v_call: TRBV7-2; j_call: TRBJ1-5; cdr3_aa: ASSPDGTGYRPQH
v_call: TRBV6-5; j_call: TRBJ2-7; cdr3_aa: ASSYSRGSSSYEQY
v_call: TRBV7-9; j_call: TRBJ1-6; cdr3_aa: ASSLRVQESSYNSPLH
v_call: TRBV20-1; j_call: TRBJ2-4; cdr3_aa: SAPVGGINIQY
v_call: TRBV4-3; j_call: TRBJ1-2; cdr3_aa: ASSSGTGGNGYT
v_call: TRBV12-3/TRBV12-4; j_call: TRBJ1-6; cdr3_aa: ASSFDSRSPLH
v_call: TRBV7-2; j_call: TRBJ2-5; cdr3_aa: ASSLIGLGKTQY
v_call: TRBV6-2/TRBV6-3; j_call: TRBJ1-1; cdr3_aa: ASSYPGINTEAF
v_call: TRBV30; j_call: .; cdr3_aa: AWSIGTGGAKNIQY
v_call: TRBV28; j_call: TRBJ1-2; cdr3_aa: ASGPTGYGYT
v_call: TRBV29-1; j_call: TRBJ1-3; cdr3_aa: SVPDPSGNTIY
v_call: TRBV6-2/TRBV6-3; j_call: TRBJ2-3; cdr3_aa: ASSYRRGTSGLTDTQY
v_call: TRBV7-2; j_call: TRBJ2-4; cdr3_aa: ASSLAQKGGTY
v_call: TRBV7-9; j_call: TRBJ2-3; cdr3_aa: ASSTPDRGTLTDTQY
v_call: TRBV6-2/TRBV6-3; j_call: TRBJ2-5; cdr3_aa: ASSYSGGTQY
v_call: TRBV10-3; j_call: TRBJ1-1; cdr3_aa: AISGRSTEAF
v_call: TRBV27; j_call: TRBJ2-3; cdr3_aa: ASSGRVNPDTQY
v_call: TRBV20-1; j_call: TRBJ2-3; cdr3_aa: SAAKGGTDTQY
v_call: TRBV29-1; j_call: TRBJ2-5; cdr3_aa: SVEDNRQGDSRSVQETQY
v_call: TRBV20-1; j_call: TRBJ1-2; cdr3_aa: SAQGVGYGYT
v_call: TRBV4-2; j_call: TRBJ2-1; cdr3_aa: ASSQESGGYNEQF
v_call: TRBV7-9; j_call: TRBJ2-1; cdr3_aa: ASSATRNEQF
v_call: TRBV20-1; j_call: TRBJ2-4; cdr3_aa: SAREVGAKNIQY
v_call: TRBV5-1; j_call: TRBJ2-1; cdr3_aa: ASSLGPGMTDEQF
v_call: TRBV20-1; j_call: TRBJ2-1; cdr3_aa: SARLHHGTGYDEQF
v_call: TRBV6-1; j_call: TRBJ1-2; cdr3_aa: ASSDSTGWDYGYT
v_call: TRBV7-9; j_call: TRBJ2-1; cdr3_aa: ASSPRDSLNEQF
v_call: TRBV14; j_call: TRBJ1-4; cdr3_aa: ASSQSDRGPNEKLF
v_call: TRBV5-1; j_call: TRBJ2-5; cdr3_aa: ASSLMVRDWY
v_call: TRBV7-9; j_call: TRBJ2-1; cdr3_aa: ASSLNRGLGSDEQF
v_call: TRBV3-1; j_call: TRBJ1-5; cdr3_aa: ASSQAGYSNQPQH
v_call: TRBV20-1; j_call: TRBJ2-4; cdr3_aa: SARGLAKNIQY
v_call: TRBV2; j_call: .; cdr3_aa: ASSEGASGGTFYNEQY
v_call: TRBV6-5; j_call: TRBJ2-6; cdr3_aa: ASSYLTILRTDLSGANVLT
v_call: TRBV2; j_call: TRBJ2-6; cdr3_aa: ASSEGRGPGANVLT
v_call: TRBV7-2; j_call: TRBJ1-1; cdr3_aa: ASSLHPQGAEAF
v_call: TRBV6-2/TRBV6-3; j_call: TRBJ1-5; cdr3_aa: ASKALGQGNQPQH